This T cell receptor (beta chain) was observed in a study of T cells after yellow fever vaccination. General study findings and limits: Though weaker, the secondary response peaked faster, on day 5 versus 15. Some clonotypes were seen in both the CD4 and the CD8 compartments. These made up a small share and likely arose from convergent recombination.

There are many counts of this clonotype. Its antigen remains unidentified. TCRdb processed the 5' RACE reads anew with MiXCR; each CDR3 protein has one entry. The table records 200,000 to 300,000 distinct CDR3 sequences, about 3.7% of them present only once. The specimen was PBMCs, collected 15 days after the yellow fever booster vaccination. The clonotype was recovered from a man between 18 and 35 years old who received the YFV17D yellow fever vaccine.

The CDR3 spells CASRPTGAAYEQYV. The CDR3 nucleotides are TGTGCCAGCAGACCGACAGGGGCGGCCTACGAGCAGTACGTC. The chain combines TRBV7-9 with TRBJ2-7, with 8 bases aligning to TRBD1. Losses at the gene ends were 6 bases for V and 2 bases for J; bases not matched to a gene: 6. Germline CDR1 and CDR2: SEHNR and FQNEAQ (reference sequence). The CDR3 extends over 14 amino acids.